These T cell receptor beta chains were read from a single sample in a study of blood T cell repertoires in COVID-19. TCRdb keeps only in-frame clones here, not all; method: immunoSEQ multiplex PCR. The sample includes 200,000 to 300,000 clones, over 90% of them seen just once. What was sequenced was peripheral blood. These receptors were taken from a man aged 25 to 40 with COVID-19, enrolled during active disease. Both conserved end residues are trimmed from each CDR3. Fields, in order: V gene, J gene, CDR3 protein.

>TRBV19|TRBJ1-5
ASTEQGTYSNQPQH
>TRBV3-1/TRBV3-2|TRBJ1-4
ASSQDHRSEKLF
>TRBV6-6|TRBJ2-4
ASSRTSGGPRSGIQY
>TRBV13|TRBJ1-4
ASSPRGDRGREKLF
>TRBV6-5|TRBJ2-1
ASSFDRGSYNEQF
>TRBV15|TRBJ2-7
ATSRDTGNFYEQY
>TRBV5-5|TRBJ1-4
ASSPGSTTNEKLF
>TRBV10-1|TRBJ1-5
ASSLGNDQPQH
>TRBV23-1|TRBJ1-5
ASSQTPGKEPQH
>TRBV4-1|TRBJ2-3
ASSRVSGGARDTQY
>TRBV15|TRBJ2-1
ATSRVHQGANEQF
>TRBV29-1|TRBJ2-7
SCRGGQGAAYEQY
>TRBV19|TRBJ2-7
ASSWDTSYEQY
>TRBV7-6|TRBJ2-5
ASSLDRAETQY
>TRBV11-2|TRBJ2-3
ASSPTGVFTDTQY
>TRBV5-6|TRBJ2-5
ASSSGETQY
>TRBV12-5|TRBJ1-3
ASGLEGAGGNTIY
>TRBV6-5|TRBJ2-5
ASASSGGLGETQY
>TRBV27|TRBJ1-4
ASSLLRDRAEKLF
>TRBV29-1|TRBJ2-3
SAIRTSGDTQY
>TRBV2|TRBJ2-2
ASSAESGGNTGELF
>TRBV5-6|TRBJ1-1
ASSTQGAAF
>TRBV5-6|TRBJ2-7
ASSLGGVGYEQY
>TRBV18|TRBJ2-5
ASSPLEGETQY
>TRBV6-5|TRBJ2-1
ASNQLAGGVNEQF
>TRBV5-4|TRBJ2-1
ASSERGAYNEQF
>TRBV30|TRBJ1-3
AWTIGVGNTIY
>TRBV3-1/TRBV3-2|TRBJ1-2
ASSQDWGDRYGYT
>TRBV7-6|TRBJ2-7
ASSLAGQGEVAYEQY
>TRBV5-5|TRBJ1-5
ASSLAAGTGQQPQH
>TRBV27|TRBJ2-3
ASSRGTDTQY
>TRBV3-1/TRBV3-2|TRBJ1-6
ASSQDAGVDSPLH
>TRBV6-1|TRBJ1-2
ASSEDRVVYGYT
>TRBV21-1|TRBJ1-6
ASSKAGTDYSPLH
>TRBV10-3|TRBJ1-3
AISVERSGNTIY
>TRBV11-2|TRBJ2-7
ASTLNAEASYEQY
>TRBV5-4|TRBJ1-6
AIQGRQGAGNSPLH
>TRBV6-4|TRBJ1-2
ANAQGYYGYT
>TRBV23-1|TRBJ1-6
ASNPGQGNSPLH
>TRBV3-1/TRBV3-2|TRBJ1-2
ASSQDYLYGYT
>TRBV10-1|TRBJ2-3
ASSPSGSTDTQY
>TRBV12-5|TRBJ2-1
ASGLVQGGTGGYNEQF
>TRBV5-6|TRBJ1-2
ASSLWRSRDGYT
>TRBV6-6|TRBJ2-3
ASRSGNTDTQY
>TRBV11-2|TRBJ1-5
ASSLDRLQPQH
>TRBV11-2|TRBJ1-6
ASSRGKWDSPLH
>TRBV19|TRBJ1-2
ASSNDRGAYGYT